This T cell receptor (beta chain) comes out of a study of T cells after yellow fever vaccination. General study points: A secondary response was less intense yet reached its peak sooner, at day 5 versus 15. In FACS-sorted repertoires, abundant clonotypes from the bulk population could appear as contaminants. Post-booster reappearance was seen for most primary-vaccination clones (around 96% CD4, around 88% CD8). A small share of clonotypes appeared in both CD4 and CD8 compartments.

This clonotype was observed at least ten times. Its cognate antigen is unknown. TCRdb redid the calling of the 5' RACE reads with MiXCR, one entry per CDR3 protein. The table lists 100,000 to 150,000 distinct CDR3 sequences, more than 6.5% of them singletons. Trimming removed 6 bases from V and 5 bases from J; junction bases left unmatched: 5. CDR1 and CDR2 (germline): SNHLY, FYNNEI. The CDR3 is 13 amino acids. This TCR was recovered from a man aged 18 to 30 who received the YFV17D yellow fever vaccine. Material: CD4+ T cells sorted from PBMCs, obtained approximately 11 days after the first yellow fever vaccination. The chain is built from TRBV2 and TRBJ2-5; 8 bases are shared with TRBD1. Here the CDR3 DNA reads TGTGCCAGCAGCTCAGGGGGCTGGGAGACCCAGTACTTC. Encoded protein: CASSSGGWETQYF.